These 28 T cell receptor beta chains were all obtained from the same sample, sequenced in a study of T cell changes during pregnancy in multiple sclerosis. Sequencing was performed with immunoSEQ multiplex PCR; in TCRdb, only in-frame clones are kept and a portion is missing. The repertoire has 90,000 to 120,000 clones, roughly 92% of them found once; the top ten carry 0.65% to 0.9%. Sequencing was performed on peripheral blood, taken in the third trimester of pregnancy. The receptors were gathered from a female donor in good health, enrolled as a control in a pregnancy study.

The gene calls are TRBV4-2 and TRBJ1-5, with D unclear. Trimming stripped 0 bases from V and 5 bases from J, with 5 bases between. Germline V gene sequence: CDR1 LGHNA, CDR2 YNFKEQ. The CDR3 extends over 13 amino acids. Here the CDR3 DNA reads TGTGCCAGCAGCCAAGATCGTGATCAGCCCCAGCATTTT. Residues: CASSQDRDQPQHF.

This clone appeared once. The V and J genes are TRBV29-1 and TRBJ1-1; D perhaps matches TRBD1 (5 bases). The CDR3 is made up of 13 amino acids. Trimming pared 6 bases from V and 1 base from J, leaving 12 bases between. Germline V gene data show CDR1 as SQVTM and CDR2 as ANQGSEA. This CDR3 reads CSVSGHGNTEAFF. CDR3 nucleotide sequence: TGCAGCGTGTCTGGACACGGGAACACTGAAGCTTTCTTT.

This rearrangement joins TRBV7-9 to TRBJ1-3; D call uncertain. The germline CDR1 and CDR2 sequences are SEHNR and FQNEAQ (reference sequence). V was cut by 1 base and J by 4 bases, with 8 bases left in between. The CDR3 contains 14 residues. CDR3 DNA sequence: TGTGCCAGCAGCTTAGACGGGAGCGGAAACACCATATATTTT. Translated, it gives CASSLDGSGNTIYF.

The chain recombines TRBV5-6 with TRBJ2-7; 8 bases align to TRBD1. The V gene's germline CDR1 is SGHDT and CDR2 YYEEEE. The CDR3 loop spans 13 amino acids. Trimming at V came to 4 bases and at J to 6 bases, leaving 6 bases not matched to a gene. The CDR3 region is CASSGRTGTEQYF. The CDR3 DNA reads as TGTGCCAGCAGCGGCCGGACAGGGACCGAGCAGTACTTC.

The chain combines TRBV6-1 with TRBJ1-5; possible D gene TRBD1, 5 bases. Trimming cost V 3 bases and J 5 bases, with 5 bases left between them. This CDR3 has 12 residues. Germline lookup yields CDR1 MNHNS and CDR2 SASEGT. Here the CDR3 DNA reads TGTGCCAGCAGTGACAGGGATCAGCCCCAGCATTTT. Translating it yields CASSDRDQPQHF.

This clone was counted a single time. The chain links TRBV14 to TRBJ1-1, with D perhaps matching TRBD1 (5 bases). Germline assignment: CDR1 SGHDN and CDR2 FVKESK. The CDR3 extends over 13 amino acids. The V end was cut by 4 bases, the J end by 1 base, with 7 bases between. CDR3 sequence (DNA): TGTGCCAGCAGCCGACAGACGAACACTGAAGCTTTCTTT. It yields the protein CASSRQTNTEAFF.

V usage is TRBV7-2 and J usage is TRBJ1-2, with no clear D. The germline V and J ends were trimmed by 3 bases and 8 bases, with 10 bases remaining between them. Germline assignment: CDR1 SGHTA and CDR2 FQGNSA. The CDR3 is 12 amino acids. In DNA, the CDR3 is TGTGCCAGCAGCTTCCCGGTGTTGGGCTACACCTTC. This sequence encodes CASSFPVLGYTF.

CDR3 sequence (DNA): TGTGCCAGCAGTTCCCTTCAGGGGAACTATGGCTACACCTTC. Translating gives CASSSLQGNYGYTF. The chain has TRBV27 and TRBJ1-2; possible D gene TRBD1, 6 bases. The CDR3 length is 14 residues. The V end lost 4 bases, the J end lost 2 bases, and 11 bases lay between the germline ends. Germline V gene data show CDR1 as MNHEY and CDR2 as SMNVEV (reference sequence).

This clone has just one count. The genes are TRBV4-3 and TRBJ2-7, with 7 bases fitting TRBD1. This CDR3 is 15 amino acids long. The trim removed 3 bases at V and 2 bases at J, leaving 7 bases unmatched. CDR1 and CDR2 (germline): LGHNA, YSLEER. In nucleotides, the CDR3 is TGCGCCAGCAGCCACCGGACAGGATCAACCTACGAGCAGTACTTC. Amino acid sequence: CASSHRTGSTYEQYF.

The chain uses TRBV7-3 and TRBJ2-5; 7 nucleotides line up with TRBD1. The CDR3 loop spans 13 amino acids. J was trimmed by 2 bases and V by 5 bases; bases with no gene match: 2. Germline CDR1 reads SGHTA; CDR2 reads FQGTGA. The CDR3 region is CASSQGQQETQYF. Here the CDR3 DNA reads TGTGCCAGCAGCCAGGGACAGCAAGAGACCCAGTACTTC.

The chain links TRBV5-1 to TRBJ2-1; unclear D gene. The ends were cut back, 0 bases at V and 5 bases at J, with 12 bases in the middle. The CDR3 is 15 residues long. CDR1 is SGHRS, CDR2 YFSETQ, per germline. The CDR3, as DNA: TGCGCCAGCAGCTTGGCCCTCGGAAGCGACAATGAGCAGTTCTTC. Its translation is CASSLALGSDNEQFF.

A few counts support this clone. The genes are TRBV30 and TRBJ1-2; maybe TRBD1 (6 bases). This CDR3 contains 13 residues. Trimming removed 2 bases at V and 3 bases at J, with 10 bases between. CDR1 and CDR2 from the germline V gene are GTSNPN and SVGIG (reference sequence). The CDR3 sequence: CAWSMTGDYGYTF. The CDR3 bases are TGTGCCTGGAGTATGACAGGCGACTATGGCTACACCTTC.

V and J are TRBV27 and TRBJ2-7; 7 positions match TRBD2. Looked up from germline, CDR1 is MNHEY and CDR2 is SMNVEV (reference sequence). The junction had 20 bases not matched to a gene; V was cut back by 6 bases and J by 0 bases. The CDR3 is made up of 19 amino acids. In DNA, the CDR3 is TGTGCCAGCAGCCCAAGGGAATCACTTTACGGGGGGTACTCCTACGAGCAGTACTTC. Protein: CASSPRESLYGGYSYEQYF.

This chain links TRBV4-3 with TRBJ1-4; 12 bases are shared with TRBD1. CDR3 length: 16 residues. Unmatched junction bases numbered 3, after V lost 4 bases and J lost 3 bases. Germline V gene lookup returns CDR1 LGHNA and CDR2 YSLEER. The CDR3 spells CASSRDRGPANEKLFF. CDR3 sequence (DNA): TGCGCCAGCAGCCGGGACAGGGGGCCGGCTAATGAAAAACTGTTTTTT.

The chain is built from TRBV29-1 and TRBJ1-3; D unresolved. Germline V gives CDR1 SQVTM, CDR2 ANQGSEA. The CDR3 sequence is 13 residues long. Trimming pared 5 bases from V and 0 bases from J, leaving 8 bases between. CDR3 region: CSVLAFSGNTIYF. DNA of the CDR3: TGCAGCGTTCTAGCCTTCTCTGGAAACACCATATATTTT.

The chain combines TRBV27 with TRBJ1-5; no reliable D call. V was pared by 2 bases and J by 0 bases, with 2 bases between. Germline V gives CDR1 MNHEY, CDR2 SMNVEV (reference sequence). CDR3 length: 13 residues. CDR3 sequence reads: CASSLHSNQPQHF. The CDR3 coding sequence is TGTGCCAGCAGTTTACATAGCAATCAGCCCCAGCATTTT.

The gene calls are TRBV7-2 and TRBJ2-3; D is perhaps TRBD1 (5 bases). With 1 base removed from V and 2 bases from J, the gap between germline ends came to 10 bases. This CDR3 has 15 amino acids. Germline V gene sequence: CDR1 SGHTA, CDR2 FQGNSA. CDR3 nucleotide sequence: TGTGCCAGCAGCTTAGGCGGACATAACACAGATACGCAGTATTTT. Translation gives CASSLGGHNTDTQYF.

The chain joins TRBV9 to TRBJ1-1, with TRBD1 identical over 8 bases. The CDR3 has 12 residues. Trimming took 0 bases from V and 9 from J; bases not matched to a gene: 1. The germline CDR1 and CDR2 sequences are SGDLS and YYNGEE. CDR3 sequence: CASSVARGQAFF. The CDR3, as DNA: TGTGCCAGCAGCGTAGCCAGGGGGCAAGCTTTCTTT.

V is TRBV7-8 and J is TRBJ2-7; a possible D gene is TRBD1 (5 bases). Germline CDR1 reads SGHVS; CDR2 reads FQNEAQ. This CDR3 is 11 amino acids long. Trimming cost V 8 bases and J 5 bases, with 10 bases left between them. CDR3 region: CASAGIDEQYF. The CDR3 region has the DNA TGTGCCAGCGCAGGGATAGACGAGCAGTACTTC.

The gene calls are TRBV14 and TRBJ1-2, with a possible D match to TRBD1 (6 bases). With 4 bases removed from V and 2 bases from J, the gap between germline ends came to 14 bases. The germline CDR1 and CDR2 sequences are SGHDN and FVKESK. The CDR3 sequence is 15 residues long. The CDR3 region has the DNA TGTGCCAGCAGCCCTTCGGGGAGGGGGAACTATGGCTACACCTTC. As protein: CASSPSGRGNYGYTF.

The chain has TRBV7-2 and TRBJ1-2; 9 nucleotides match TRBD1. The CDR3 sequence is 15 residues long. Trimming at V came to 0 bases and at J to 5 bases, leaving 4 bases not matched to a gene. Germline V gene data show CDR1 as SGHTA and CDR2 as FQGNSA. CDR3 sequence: CASSLAGTGQYGYTF. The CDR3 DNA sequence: TGTGCCAGCAGCTTAGCCGGGACAGGGCAATATGGCTACACCTTC.

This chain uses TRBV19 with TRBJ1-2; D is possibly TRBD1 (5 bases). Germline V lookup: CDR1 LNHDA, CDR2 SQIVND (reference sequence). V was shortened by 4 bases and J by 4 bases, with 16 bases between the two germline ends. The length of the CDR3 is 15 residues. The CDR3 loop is CASSTGQASAYGYTF. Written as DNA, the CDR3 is TGTGCCAGTAGTACCGGACAAGCGTCAGCCTATGGCTACACCTTC.

CDR3 nucleotide sequence: TGTGCCAGCAGCACCCGACAGGGGCAGTACTTC. Protein: CASSTRQGQYF. The chain combines TRBV7-2 with TRBJ2-7; 7 bases fit TRBD1. CDR1 is SGHTA, CDR2 FQGNSA, per germline. V lost 5 bases and J lost 9; bases outside the gene matches: 4. The CDR3 runs to 11 residues.

The CDR3 is CASSLRGIQETQYF. As DNA, the CDR3 is TGTGCCAGCAGCTTAAGGGGGATCCAAGAGACCCAGTACTTC. The chain employs TRBV7-2 and TRBJ2-5; TRBD1 might be the D (6 bases). V lost 2 bases and J lost 1, with 8 bases in between. The CDR3 length is 14 residues. Germline CDR1 is SGHTA and CDR2 is FQGNSA.

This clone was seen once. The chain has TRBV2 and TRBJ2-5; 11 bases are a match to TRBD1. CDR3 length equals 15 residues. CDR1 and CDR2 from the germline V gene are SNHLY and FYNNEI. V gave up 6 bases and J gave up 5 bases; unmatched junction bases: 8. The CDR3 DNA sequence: TGTGCCAGCAGGGGGACAGGGGGTAATGGGGAGACCCAGTACTTC. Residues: CASRGTGGNGETQYF.

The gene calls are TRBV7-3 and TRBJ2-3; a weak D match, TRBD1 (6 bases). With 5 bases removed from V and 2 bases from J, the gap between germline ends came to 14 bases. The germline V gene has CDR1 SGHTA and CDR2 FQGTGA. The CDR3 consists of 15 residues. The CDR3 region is CASSPRGQLTDTQYF. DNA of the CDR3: TGTGCCAGCAGCCCCCGAGGACAGCTCACAGATACGCAGTATTTT.

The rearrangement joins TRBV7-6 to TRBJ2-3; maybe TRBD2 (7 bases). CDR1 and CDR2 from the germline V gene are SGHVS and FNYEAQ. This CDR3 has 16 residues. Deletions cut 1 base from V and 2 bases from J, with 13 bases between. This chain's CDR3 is CASSLEAGAYTDTQYF. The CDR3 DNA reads TGTGCCAGCAGCTTAGAGGCGGGGGCCTACACAGATACGCAGTATTTT.

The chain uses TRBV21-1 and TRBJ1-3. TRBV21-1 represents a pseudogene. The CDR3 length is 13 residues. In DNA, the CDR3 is TGTGCCAGCAGCAACCACAAGCGGAGCACCATATATTTT. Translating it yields CASSNHKRSTIYF.